A single T cell receptor beta chain is shown here with its context. V shed 1 base and J shed 2 bases, with 6 bases lying between them. Germline-derived CDR1 and CDR2 are LGHDT and YNNKEL (reference sequence). The length of the CDR3 is 14 residues. Generated by immunoSEQ multiplex PCR, the TCRdb table keeps only in-frame clones and is missing some. The data show 200,000 to 300,000 clones, with approximately 85% seen just once and about 0.7% held by the top ten. This entry comes from a study of blood T cell repertoires in COVID-19. Sequencing was done on a sample of peripheral blood. The clonotype comes from a human donor in a cohort sampled during active COVID-19. The V and J genes are TRBV3-1 (or the pseudogene TRBV3-2) and TRBJ1-3; D may be TRBD1 (5 bases). The CDR3 DNA reads TGTGCCAGCAGCCAAGTCAGGGCTGGAAACACCATATATTTT. It specifies CASSQVRAGNTIYF.